The TCR beta chain under discussion was sequenced for a study of immune evolution from preneoplasia to lung adenocarcinoma. The CDR3 is 16 amino acids. Germline V gives CDR1 SGHDT, CDR2 YYEEEE. J was trimmed by 5 bases and V by 1 base; bases with no gene match: 5. Clones were read by immunoSEQ multiplex PCR, and TCRdb kept only the in-frame ones, dropping some. The profile covers 15,000 to 20,000 clones, with approximately 86% appearing a single time and around 2.6% taken by the ten largest. With respect to this clone: Its antigen is currently unknown.

Study-wide points: KRAS-mutant nodules had the highest T cell clonality. Later-stage lesions appeared to have more T cells, more diversity, less clonality.

Source material: FFPE invasive lung adenocarcinoma tissue. This chain joins TRBV5-6 and TRBJ2-3; 12 nucleotides line up with TRBD1. The sequence was obtained from a person aged 65 to 79 with invasive lung adenocarcinoma. For the CDR3, the DNA is TGTGCCAGCAGCTTGACGGGACAGGGGGCGTTAGATACGCAGTATTTT. Translating gives CASSLTGQGALDTQYF.